This TCR beta chain emerged from a study of T cell responses to AZD1222 COVID-19 vaccine. The CDR3 loop spans 15 amino acids. Germline CDR1 reads SGHTA; CDR2 reads FQGTGA. J gave up 12 bases and V 3 bases, and 10 bases lay outside the gene matches. As concerns this clone: Its matching antigen is unknown.

Some clones are missing from TCRdb's copy, which holds only in-frame ones; the method was immunoSEQ multiplex PCR. In the table there are more than 85,000 clones, roughly nine tenths of which are singletons. Study conclusions and caveats: Recipients of two AZD1222 doses showed rising Spike-specific TCR breadth and depth.

This sequence originates from an adult who received the AZD1222 COVID-19 vaccine. The sequences come from peripheral blood, collected 28 days after the second AZD1222 dose. J is TRBJ2-1 and V is TRBV7-3, with 11 bases identical to TRBD2. DNA for the CDR3: TGTGCCAGCAGCTTCGAACTAGCGGGAGAGTCGCGGCAGTTCTTC. As protein: CASSFELAGESRQFF.